These T cell receptor beta chains were read from a single sample in a study of shared clonotypes between healthy human individuals. Clones were sequenced by immunoSEQ multiplex PCR, and TCRdb holds only the in-frame ones, with some missing. The top ten clones hold roughly 0.15% of a sample with millions of clones, more than 80% of them seen once. Source material: naive CD4+ T cells sorted from blood. These receptors were obtained from a man aged 18-30 years in good health. Both conserved end residues are part of each CDR3. Each record gives: clone size, D gene, V gene, J gene, CDR3 DNA, CDR3 protein. A D gene is named only where the DNA matches it firmly. The size field is filled for only some rows; it gives once, few, many or a size class.

-	-	TRBV5-4	TRBJ1-3	TGTGCCAGCAGCTTAGAAGGGGGGGCATGGTCTGGAAACACCATATATTTT	CASSLEGGAWSGNTIYF
-	TRBD1	TRBV9	TRBJ1-2	TGTGCCAGCAGCGCGGACAGGGGGGACTATGGCTACACCTTC	CASSADRGDYGYTF
-	-	TRBV7-2	TRBJ2-3	TGTGCCAGCAGCCTCCGCGGAAACACAGATACGCAGTATTTT	CASSLRGNTDTQYF
-	-	TRBV18	TRBJ1-5	TGTGCCAGCTCGTCCGGGGGTACCAATCAGCCCCAGCATTTT	CASSSGGTNQPQHF
-	-	TRBV9	TRBJ2-7	TGTGCCAGCAGCCCCCCCGGACACTCGAGCTCCTACGAGCAGTACTTC	CASSPPGHSSSYEQYF
-	TRBD2	TRBV5-1	TRBJ2-3	TGCGCCAGCAGTGGGTCCGGGACTAGCGCTAGCACAGATACGCAGTATTTT	CASSGSGTSASTDTQYF
-	-	TRBV20-1	TRBJ1-1	TGCAGTGCTAGCTTCTGGAATCTAGCTTTCTTT	CSASFWNLAFF
-	TRBD1	TRBV6-5	TRBJ2-7	TGTGCCAGCAGCCAGGACAGGGGGACCGAGCAGTACTTC	CASSQDRGTEQYF
-	TRBD1	TRBV30	TRBJ2-5	TGTGCCTGGGACAGGGGTGAGACCCAGTACTTC	CAWDRGETQYF
-	TRBD2	TRBV11-2	TRBJ2-3	TGTGCCAGCTCCGGACTAGCGGGGGGCGCTAGCACAGATACGCAGTATTTT	CASSGLAGGASTDTQYF
once	-	TRBV5-1	TRBJ1-2	TGCGCCAGCAGCGAGGATGGGGGGGCTAACTATGGCTACACCTTC	CASSEDGGANYGYTF
-	-	TRBV28	TRBJ1-2	TGTGCCAGCAGTTTAATAACCGCGACTCACAGCTATGGCTACACCTTC	CASSLITATHSYGYTF
-	-	TRBV7-8	TRBJ2-5	TGTGCCAGCAGCTTTTCGGGCCAAGAGACCCAGTACTTC	CASSFSGQETQYF
-	TRBD2	TRBV18	TRBJ2-3	TGTGCCAGCTCACCCCCCTCTCTAGCGGGGGGGACAGATACGCAGTATTTT	CASSPPSLAGGTDTQYF
-	-	TRBV5-1	TRBJ2-7	TGCGCCAGCAATCTTAAATCAGGGCAGGGGGGCGAGCAGTACTTC	CASNLKSGQGGEQYF
-	-	TRBV5-1	TRBJ1-4	TGCGCCAGCAGCTATGGGACGACTAATGAAAAACTGTTTTTT	CASSYGTTNEKLFF
-	-	TRBV29-1	TRBJ1-1	TGCAGCGTTGAACTAGGGGGGAACCGGGCTTTCTTT	CSVELGGNRAFF
-	TRBD1	TRBV5-6	TRBJ2-7	TGTGCCAGCAGTTCCGGGACAGGGGGCTACGAGCAGTACTTC	CASSSGTGGYEQYF
-	TRBD2	TRBV7-9	TRBJ2-7	TGTGCCAGCAGCTCAAAAAGGGGACTAGGCCCCTCCGAGCAGTACTTC	CASSSKRGLGPSEQYF
-	-	TRBV28	TRBJ1-2	TGTGCCAGCAGTCCGTACTCAGGGTTTACCTATGGCTACACCTTC	CASSPYSGFTYGYTF
few	TRBD1	TRBV28	TRBJ1-5	TGTGCCAGCAGTTCTCGGGACAGCAACAATCAGCCCCAGCATTTT	CASSSRDSNNQPQHF
once	-	TRBV28	TRBJ1-1	TGTGCCAGCAGTTCCGGGACACCCAAAGCTTTCTTT	CASSSGTPKAFF
once	-	TRBV27	TRBJ2-5	TGTGCCAGCAGTTTATCGGCAGGGAGGGAGACCCAGTACTTC	CASSLSAGRETQYF
-	-	TRBV2	TRBJ1-2	TGTGCCAGCAGCCCCGACTACTATGGCTACACCTTC	CASSPDYYGYTF
-	-	TRBV6-1	TRBJ2-5	TGTGCCAGCAGTGAAGCCTGGGGCCCACCAGAGACCCAGTACTTC	CASSEAWGPPETQYF
-	-	TRBV11-3	TRBJ2-1	TGTGCCAGCAGCGCAGGGAACTCGTTCTCCTACAATGAGCAGTTCTTC	CASSAGNSFSYNEQFF
-	-	TRBV7-7	TRBJ2-2	TGTGCCCTTTCGGGGGCGAACACCGGGGAGCTGTTTTTT	CALSGANTGELFF
-	TRBD1	TRBV7-2	TRBJ2-7	TGTGCCAGCAGCCCAGTGGGGACAGGGACCTACGAGCAGTACTTC	CASSPVGTGTYEQYF
-	-	TRBV29-1	TRBJ2-7	TGCAGCGTTGAAAGTCTGGGCGCCTACGAGCAGTACTTC	CSVESLGAYEQYF
-	-	TRBV27	TRBJ2-7	TGTGCCAGCAGTTCCCAGTATGGCGAGCAGTACTTC	CASSSQYGEQYF
-	-	TRBV4-3	TRBJ1-4	TGCGCCAGCAGCCAAGAACAACGGACTAATGAAAAACTGTTTTTT	CASSQEQRTNEKLFF
-	-	TRBV6-6	TRBJ2-5	TGTGCCAGCAGAGAAGTGGGAGGTGGGGAGACCCAGTACTTC	CASREVGGGETQYF
-	-	TRBV5-4	TRBJ1-5	TGTGCCAGCAGCTTGTATCCGGGAACCAATCAGCCCCAGCATTTT	CASSLYPGTNQPQHF
-	TRBD2	TRBV18	TRBJ2-2	TGTGCCAGCTCACCGGGACTATGGAACACCGGGGAGCTGTTTTTT	CASSPGLWNTGELFF
-	-	TRBV5-1	TRBJ2-5	TGCGCCAGCAGCTTGGGTGGTAGCGGCCGCGGGGAGACCCAGTACTTC	CASSLGGSGRGETQYF
-	-	TRBV30	TRBJ1-1	TGTGCCTGGAGTGGGGGGTTCCCGGGCACTGAAGCTTTCTTT	CAWSGGFPGTEAFF
-	-	TRBV6-6	TRBJ1-2	TGTGCCAGCAGCCCGACCAGGGGTGCTGGCTACACCTTC	CASSPTRGAGYTF